Shown below are 21 T cell receptor beta chains from a single sample sequenced in a study of a mutant IDH1 vaccine in newly diagnosed glioma. Time point reported: week 11, during vaccination. Alongside topical imiquimod, each dose of vaccine comprised 300 ug of mutant IDH1 20-mer peptide. The protocol was immunoSEQ multiplex PCR, while the TCRdb copy is restricted to in-frame clones and leaves out a portion. The table shows 50,000 to 65,000 clones, with 90% to 95% occurring only once. Their antigens remain unidentified. The sequenced sample was PBMCs, obtained from a glioma patient whose treatment included an IDH1 peptide vaccine. These receptors originate from a man aged 50-60 years with glioma.

V gene TRBV2 combines with J gene TRBJ1-2; D not certain. The V gene's germline CDR1 is SNHLY and CDR2 FYNNEI. V dropped 11 bases and J dropped 5 bases, with 18 bases sitting between them. The CDR3 is 13 residues long. The DNA of the CDR3 is TGTGCCCTCCGAGATCGGCGGATGTATGGCTACACCTTC. Translated, it gives CALRDRRMYGYTF.

This chain links TRBV21-1 with TRBJ2-7; the D call TRBD2 from the table was never checked on the DNA. TRBV21-1 is noted as a pseudogene. This CDR3 contains 15 residues. In nucleotides, the CDR3 is TGTGCCAGCAGCACCGATACCGGGTCCTCCTACGAGCAGTACTTC. Protein product: CASSTDTGSSYEQYF.

The chain recombines TRBV2 with TRBJ2-1; TRBD2 aligns across 10 bases. The CDR3 totals 12 residues. Germline V lookup: CDR1 SNHLY, CDR2 FYNNEI. CDR3: CGVAGGHNEQFF. CDR3 bases: TGTGGCGTAGCGGGAGGTCACAATGAGCAGTTCTTC. The variable domain in full, with the rest retrieved from reference TRBV2 and TRBJ2-1, is EPEVTQTPSHQVTQMGQEVILRCVPISNHLYFYWYRQILGQKVEFLVSFYNNEISEKSEIFDDQFSVERPDGSNFTLKIRSTKLEDSAMYFCGVAGGHNEQFFGPGTRLTVL.

The J gene is TRBJ1-5, the V gene TRBV18; weak D call: TRBD1 (6 bases). CDR3 length equals 12 residues. Germline CDR1 reads KGHSH; CDR2 reads LQKENI. Deletions cut 9 bases from V and 1 base from J, with 7 bases between. The CDR3 DNA reads TGTGCCAGTCAGGGGAGCAATCAGCCCCAGCATTTT. Translated, it gives CASQGSNQPQHF. The variable domain in full, with the rest retrieved from reference TRBV18 and TRBJ1-5, is NAGVMQNPRHLVRRRGQEARLRCSPMKGHSHVYWYRQLPEEGLKFMVYLQKENIIDESGMPKERFSAEFPKEGPSILRIQQVVRGDSAAYFCASQGSNQPQHFGDGTRLSIL.

The chain joins TRBV5-1 to TRBJ2-1; no clear D gene. This CDR3 comprises 13 residues. Germline loops: CDR1 SGHRS, CDR2 YFSETQ. V gave up 0 bases and J gave up 6 bases, with 7 bases separating them. The CDR3 DNA is TGCGCCAGCAGCTTGGGAGCCCCCAATGAGCAGTTCTTC. Amino acid sequence: CASSLGAPNEQFF.

The rearrangement uses TRBV9 and TRBJ1-6; no firm D call. V gave up 0 bases and J gave up 3 bases, with 10 bases separating them. The CDR3 is 16 amino acids. CDR1 and CDR2 from the germline V gene are SGDLS and YYNGEE. The CDR3 is CASSVAGYSYNSPLHF. The CDR3 DNA reads TGTGCCAGCAGCGTAGCAGGCTATAGCTATAATTCACCCCTCCACTTT.

This rearrangement joins TRBV28 to TRBJ2-7; 11 bases match TRBD2. Per the germline V gene, CDR1 is MDHEN and CDR2 is SYDVKM. V was clipped by 2 bases and J by 6 bases; unmatched bases: 12. This CDR3 contains 17 residues. The CDR3 bases are TGTGCCAGCAGTTTACTATCTAGCGGGGGGCCGGTAGGCGAGCAGTACTTC. It codes for CASSLLSSGGPVGEQYF.

This sequence joins TRBV5-5 and TRBJ1-5, with TRBD1 matching over 10 bases. J was trimmed by 2 bases and V by 5 bases; bases with no gene match: 4. Germline V gene data show CDR1 as SGHKS and CDR2 as YYEKEE (reference sequence). This CDR3 spans 15 amino acids. The CDR3: CASRPGTGGNQPQHF. CDR3 coding DNA: TGTGCCAGCAGACCCGGGACAGGGGGCAATCAGCCCCAGCATTTT.

This sequence joins TRBV6-5 and TRBJ1-2; D is uncertain. Trimming left V 4 bases short and J 8 bases short, with 11 bases between. This CDR3 is built from 12 residues. Germline V lookup: CDR1 MNHEY, CDR2 SVGAGI. The CDR3 loop is CASSFDGRGYTF. Written as DNA, the CDR3 is TGTGCCAGCAGTTTCGATGGCCGAGGCTACACCTTC.

V gene TRBV9 combines with J gene TRBJ1-4; 8 positions match TRBD1. CDR3 length: 14 amino acids. The J segment lost 8 bases and the V segment lost 4 bases, leaving 7 bases of the junction unmatched. Germline CDR1 is SGDLS and CDR2 is YYNGEE. The CDR3 DNA is TGTGCCAGCAGCCCACGGACAGGGAAGGAAAAACTGTTTTTT. Protein sequence: CASSPRTGKEKLFF.

The count of this clone is one. V is TRBV28 and J is TRBJ1-5; 10 nucleotides agree with TRBD1. V was pared by 9 bases and J by 6 bases, with 20 bases of the junction left unmatched. The CDR3 covers 18 residues. The germline gives CDR1 MDHEN, CDR2 SYDVKM. Written as DNA, the CDR3 is TGTGCCAGACCTAGGGCCTTGGACAGGGGGAAACTCGCTCAGCCCCAGCATTTT. Its protein is CARPRALDRGKLAQPQHF.

This chain joins TRBV5-6 and TRBJ2-7; 7 nucleotides match TRBD1. The trim removed 4 bases at V and 6 bases at J, leaving 10 bases unmatched. The CDR3 has 14 amino acids. Looked up from germline, CDR1 is SGHDT and CDR2 is YYEEEE. The chain's CDR3 is CASSALTGSREQYF. For the CDR3, the DNA is TGTGCCAGCAGCGCTTTGACAGGGTCCCGCGAGCAGTACTTC.

CDR3 DNA: TGTGCCAGCAGTCTGTCCGGGACAGGGAGTGAAAAACTGTTTTTT. It specifies CASSLSGTGSEKLFF. This chain joins TRBV28 and TRBJ1-4, with TRBD1 matching 9 bases. The length of the CDR3 is 15 residues. Germline CDR1 reads MDHEN; CDR2 reads SYDVKM. J lost 7 bases, V lost 5 bases, and 8 bases had no gene match.

This clone occurred a few times. The rearrangement uses TRBV19 and TRBJ1-5, with D maybe TRBD1 (5 bases). CDR1 is LNHDA and CDR2 is SQIVND in the germline V gene (reference sequence). Trimming cost V 1 base and J 2 bases, with 9 bases left between them. The CDR3 has 15 residues. Here the CDR3 reads CASSIVPGGNQPQHF. CDR3 nucleotides: TGTGCCAGTAGTATAGTACCGGGGGGCAATCAGCCCCAGCATTTT.

The J gene is TRBJ1-4, the V gene TRBV6-1; D call uncertain. Trimming pared 6 bases from V and 0 bases from J, leaving 11 bases between. Germline V gene sequence: CDR1 MNHNS, CDR2 SASEGT. The CDR3 is 15 amino acids. CDR3 loop: CASRPPGSTNEKLFF. The CDR3 DNA reads as TGTGCCAGCAGACCCCCGGGATCAACTAATGAAAAACTGTTTTTT.

The chain is built from TRBV5-8 and TRBJ2-3; 8 positions agree with TRBD2. V shed 4 bases, J shed 0 bases, and the junction held 7 bases outside the gene matches. The CDR3 loop spans 16 amino acids. Germline V gene data show CDR1 as SGHTS and CDR2 as YDEGEE. CDR3 residues: CASSHLAGPSTDTQYF. The CDR3 DNA reads as TGTGCCAGCAGCCACCTAGCGGGTCCGAGCACAGATACGCAGTATTTT.

The chain couples TRBV6-6 to TRBJ1-2; TRBD1 is a possible D gene (6 bases). Trimming pared 5 bases from V and 8 bases from J, leaving 24 bases between. Germline CDR1 and CDR2: MNHNY and SVGAGI (reference sequence). CDR3 length equals 16 residues. The CDR3 DNA follows: TGTGCCAGCAGTCCCCTAGGGACATTAAACTCGCAAGGCTACACCTTC. Translating it yields CASSPLGTLNSQGYTF.

V and J are TRBV2 and TRBJ2-7; D is ambiguous. V was shortened by 8 bases and J by 3 bases, with 11 bases between the two germline ends. CDR3 length: 12 residues. Germline CDR1 SNHLY, CDR2 FYNNEI. CDR3 coding DNA: TGTGCCAGCTCAAAATCAGGCTACGAGCAGTACTTC. Translation: CASSKSGYEQYF.

The rearrangement joins TRBV19 to TRBJ2-7, with no clear D. This CDR3 is built from 15 residues. Looked up from germline, CDR1 is LNHDA and CDR2 is SQIVND (reference sequence). V was clipped by 2 bases and J by 0 bases, with 11 bases between them. CDR3 loop: CASSILSRYSYEQYF. The CDR3 region has the DNA TGTGCCAGTAGTATATTGTCCCGATACTCCTACGAGCAGTACTTC.

The chain joins TRBV6-4 to TRBJ1-6, with TRBD1 matching over 8 bases. The CDR3 is 15 amino acids. The junction had 8 bases not matched to a gene; V was cut back by 3 bases and J by 10 bases. CDR1 is MRHNA, CDR2 SNTAGT, per germline. The CDR3 reads CASSEVGQGRSPLHF. The CDR3 coding sequence is TGTGCCAGCAGTGAGGTCGGACAGGGAAGATCACCCCTCCACTTT.

The chain is built from TRBV14 and TRBJ2-2, with TRBD1 matching over 8 bases. This CDR3 contains 17 residues. J lost 4 bases, V lost 4 bases, and 11 bases had no gene match. The germline CDR1 and CDR2 sequences are SGHDN and FVKESK. This chain's CDR3 is CASSPELGTGPTGELFF. The CDR3 nucleotides read TGTGCCAGCAGCCCAGAGTTGGGGACAGGTCCCACCGGGGAGCTGTTTTTT.